Below are 23 T cell receptor beta chains sequenced from a single sample in a study of T-cell memory formation after mild COVID-19 (dated by TCRdb to 2020 to 2023). Library method: 5' RACE. TCRdb lists the instrument as Illumina NovaSeq 6000. The public reads were quality trimmed at Q25 with fastp and then assembled into clones with MiXCR by TCRdb, keeping productive beta chains. Each entry merges the rows of one CDR3 protein and shows their most common DNA and genes. The sample profile shows just under 350,000 distinct CDR3 sequences; about an eighth of them were found once. Together, the top ten hold roughly 23% of the sample. Sample: PBMCs or a T cell subset sorted from them (not recorded which). Receptor source: a man aged 18 to 30 who had mild COVID-19 (a few samples of this study predate the infection). The sample titles of this study are shuffled in the database, so cell type and time point are left out; the donor was told from shared clones.

This clonotype was found a few times. The CDR3 DNA is TGTGCCACCAGCAGAGACTATCTTGGAACCCAGTACTTC. This gives the protein CATSRDYLGTQYF. V and J are TRBV15 and TRBJ2-5; the D is unclear. Germline loops: CDR1 LNHNV, CDR2 YYDKDF (reference sequence). V lost 0 bases, J lost 8 bases, and 10 bases lay in between. The length of the CDR3 is 13 residues.

As for this clonotype: Because the CDR3's place on the DNA is in doubt, the DNA is left out and the CDR3 is given as listed by TCRdb. The chain uses TRBV9 and TRBJ1-1. The CDR3 is 13 residues long, ends included. Germline CDR1 SGDLS, CDR2 YYNGEE. CDR3 amino acids: CASSLHFGTEAFF.

This clonotype was found many times. CDR3 in DNA: TGTGCCAGCTCACCAAGGAATTTGAACACTGAAGCTTTCTTT. Its translation: CASSPRNLNTEAFF. This chain uses TRBV18 with TRBJ1-1, with D unclear. There are 14 residues in the CDR3. Trimming left V 2 bases short and J 0 bases short, with 7 bases between. CDR1 is KGHSH and CDR2 is LQKENI in the germline V gene.

V gene TRBV14 combines with J gene TRBJ2-3; no clear D. The CDR3 has 14 residues. CDR1 is SGHDN, CDR2 FVKESK, per germline. V lost 2 bases to trimming and J lost 7 bases, with 13 bases between them. CDR3 DNA: TGTGCCAGCAGCCAATTAGTGACGGGCAATACGCAGTATTTT. It codes for CASSQLVTGNTQYF. Full variable domain (missing parts from reference TRBV14 and TRBJ2-3): EAGVTQFPSHSVIEKGQTVTLRCDPISGHDNLYWYRRVMGKEIKFLLHFVKESKQDESGMPNNRFLAERTGGTYSTLKVQPAELEDSGVYFCASSQLVTGNTQYFGPGTRLTVL.

CDR3 coding DNA: TGCGCCAGCAGCTTGGGCACAGGGGAAGACACCATATATTTT. Protein product: CASSLGTGEDTIYF. The chain carries TRBV5-1 and TRBJ1-3; TRBD1 matches 7 bases. The J segment lost 8 bases and the V segment lost 0 bases, leaving 5 bases of the junction unmatched. In germline, CDR1 is SGHRS, CDR2 YFSETQ. The CDR3 is 14 amino acids.

V is TRBV5-1 and J is TRBJ1-4; D unclear. CDR1 and CDR2 from the germline V gene are SGHRS and YFSETQ. This CDR3 has 14 amino acids. The germline V and J ends were trimmed by 2 bases and 8 bases, with 13 bases remaining between them. This chain's CDR3 is CASSLTPGGEKLFF. The CDR3 region has the DNA TGCGCCAGCAGCTTAACTCCGGGTGGCGAAAAACTGTTTTTT.

This chain uses TRBV7-3 with TRBJ2-3, with no clear D. This CDR3 is built from 13 residues. Germline-derived CDR1 and CDR2 are SGHTA and FQGTGA. Between the trimmed V and J ends, which lost 4 bases and 4 bases, there was a span of 9 bases. CDR3 in amino acids: CASSSAGSDTQYF. The CDR3 DNA reads as TGTGCCAGCAGCTCCGCCGGGTCAGATACGCAGTATTTT.

This sequence joins TRBV3-1 and TRBJ2-1, with a tentative D call TRBD1 (6 bases). Deletions cut 8 bases from V and 1 base from J, with 15 bases between. This CDR3 spans 15 amino acids. Germline lookup yields CDR1 LGHDT and CDR2 YNNKEL (reference sequence). CDR3 DNA: TGTGCCAGCCGATCGGCAGGGGAGTCCTACAATGAGCAGTTCTTC. It codes for CASRSAGESYNEQFF.

This clonotype was recorded at least ten times. The rearrangement joins TRBV7-6 to TRBJ1-2; 8 bases map to TRBD1. Germline CDR1 SGHVS, CDR2 FNYEAQ. V trimming: 2 bases; J trimming: 8 bases; junction bases outside the gene matches: 4. CDR3 length: 13 amino acids. CDR3 sequence (DNA): TGTGCCAGCAGCTTACAGGGGGCTGGGGGCTACACCTTC. Amino acid sequence: CASSLQGAGGYTF.

The gene calls are TRBV20-1 and TRBJ2-2; perhaps TRBD2 as D (5 bases). V lost 3 bases and J lost 7, with 9 bases in between. The CDR3 covers 12 residues. Germline lookup yields CDR1 DFQATT and CDR2 SNEGSKA (reference sequence). The CDR3: CSARRDFGELFF. The CDR3 DNA reads TGCAGTGCTAGGAGGGATTTCGGGGAGCTGTTTTTT.

The J gene is TRBJ1-1, the V gene TRBV7-9; D may be TRBD1 (5 bases). CDR1 and CDR2 from the germline V gene are SEHNR and FQNEAQ (reference sequence). Trimming stripped 5 bases from V and 4 bases from J, with 17 bases between. CDR3 size: 15 residues. For the CDR3, the DNA is TGTGCCAGCAGCCTACCGTGGGGGGTGGGCACTGAAGCTTTCTTT. It translates to CASSLPWGVGTEAFF. Complete variable domain (other parts from reference TRBV7-9 and TRBJ1-1): DTGVSQNPRHKITKRGQNVTFRCDPISEHNRLYWYRQTLGQGPEFLTYFQNEAQLEKSRLLSDRFSAERPKGSFSTLEIQRTEQGDSAMYLCASSLPWGVGTEAFFGQGTRLTVV.

The V and J genes are TRBV11-2 and TRBJ2-5; TRBD1 or TRBD2 may be the D gene (6 bases each). The germline CDR1 and CDR2 sequences are SGHAT and FQNNGV. The CDR3 consists of 15 residues. Trimming stripped 1 base from V and 1 base from J, with 10 bases between. CDR3 coding DNA: TGTGCCAGCAGCTTAGGTCGGGGGCCCCAAGAGACCCAGTACTTC. This sequence encodes CASSLGRGPQETQYF.

This clonotype was observed a handful of times. This chain links TRBV7-6 with TRBJ2-1; 8 bases match TRBD2. This CDR3 comprises 16 residues. J gave up 7 bases and V 5 bases, and 13 bases lay outside the gene matches. The germline CDR1 and CDR2 sequences are SGHVS and FNYEAQ. Here the CDR3 reads CASSQKRGGTSNEQFF. The CDR3 nucleotides are TGTGCCAGCAGCCAAAAACGGGGGGGGACTAGTAATGAGCAGTTCTTC. Drawing the rest from reference TRBV7-6 and TRBJ2-1, the complete variable domain is GAGVSQSPRYKVTKRGQDVALRCDPISGHVSLYWYRQALGQGPEFLTYFNYEAQQDKSGLPNDRFSAERPEGSISTLTIQRTEQRDSAMYRCASSQKRGGTSNEQFFGPGTRLTVL.

The chain joins TRBV6-5 to TRBJ2-3; D gene ambiguous. The CDR3 spans 11 residues. The germline CDR1 and CDR2 sequences are MNHEY and SVGAGI. V was clipped by 2 bases and J by 6 bases, with 3 bases between them. In nucleotides, the CDR3 is TGTGCCAGCAGTTACATCGATACGCAGTATTTT. Protein: CASSYIDTQYF.

This clonotype appeared a few times. This rearrangement joins TRBV12-3 or TRBV12-4 to TRBJ2-3, with D hard to call. CDR3 length equals 14 residues. Trimming took off 1 base at V and 2 bases at J, with 7 bases between the two ends. The CDR3 sequence is CASSLVRFTDTQYF. In DNA form, the CDR3 reads TGTGCCAGCAGTTTAGTGCGGTTCACAGATACGCAGTATTTT.

Many counts were recorded for this clonotype. The J gene is TRBJ1-6, the V gene TRBV25-1; unclear D gene. This CDR3 is 14 amino acids long. The V end was cut by 5 bases, the J end by 9 bases, with 14 bases between. Germline V lookup: CDR1 MGHDK, CDR2 SYGVNS. CDR3 loop: CASSSRLLGSPLHF. The CDR3 DNA is TGTGCCAGCAGTTCGCGCCTGCTGGGTTCACCCCTCCACTTT.

This chain links TRBV4-1 with TRBJ1-2, with TRBD1 matching 7 bases. Trimming removed 3 bases from V and 4 bases from J; junction bases left unmatched: 8. The CDR3 loop spans 15 amino acids. Looked up from germline, CDR1 is MGHRA and CDR2 is YSYEKL. The CDR3 region is CASSQGGQVIYGYTF. DNA for the CDR3: TGCGCCAGCAGCCAGGGCGGACAGGTGATCTATGGCTACACCTTC.

This clonotype was seen only a few times. This chain joins TRBV10-3 and TRBJ1-2; unclear D gene. V was pared by 4 bases and J by 1 base, with 10 bases between. This CDR3 is 14 amino acids long. Germline V gives CDR1 ENHRY, CDR2 SYGVKD. The DNA for the CDR3 is TGTGCCATCAGTGGCCTCCGGGATAACTATGGCTACACCTTC. The encoded protein is CAISGLRDNYGYTF.

The chain couples TRBV7-2 to TRBJ2-3, with D perhaps TRBD2 (7 bases). In germline, CDR1 is SGHTA, CDR2 FQGNSA. V lost 1 base and J 6 bases, leaving 14 bases between the germline ends. This CDR3 is built from 15 residues. The CDR3 DNA follows: TGTGCCAGCAGCTTAGGACGGGGGGCCCCCGATACGCAGTATTTT. Translating gives CASSLGRGAPDTQYF. Full variable domain (remainder filled in from reference TRBV7-2 and TRBJ2-3): GAGVSQSPSNKVTEKGKDVELRCDPISGHTALYWYRQSLGQGLEFLIYFQGNSAPDKSGLPSDRFSAERTGGSVSTLTIQRTQQEDSAVYLCASSLGRGAPDTQYFGPGTRLTVL.

J is TRBJ1-6 and V is TRBV20-1, with D maybe TRBD1 (5 bases). CDR3 length: 13 residues. Looked up from germline, CDR1 is DFQATT and CDR2 is SNEGSKA (reference sequence). V lost 0 bases and J lost 10, with 10 bases in between. The CDR3 DNA follows: TGCAGTGCTAGAGAGGGGGGAGGCTCACCCCTCCACTTT. Its translation is CSAREGGGSPLHF.

The chain couples TRBV6-5 to TRBJ1-3; D is unclear. The germline V and J ends were trimmed by 6 bases and 2 bases, with 14 bases remaining between them. Germline loops: CDR1 MNHEY, CDR2 SVGAGI. The CDR3 has 15 amino acids. The CDR3: CASSRSGSPGNTIYF. The CDR3 DNA reads as TGTGCCAGCAGCCGATCGGGATCGCCTGGAAACACCATATATTTT.

The genes are TRBV20-1 and TRBJ2-2, with 8 bases that match TRBD2. V lost 5 bases, J lost 7 bases, and 15 bases stayed unmatched. Germline-derived CDR1 and CDR2 are DFQATT and SNEGSKA (reference sequence). The CDR3 length is 16 residues. The CDR3 coding sequence is TGCAGTGCTCCCCGACACGGGGGGGCGAAGAGCGGGGAGCTGTTTTTT. Translation gives CSAPRHGGAKSGELFF.

The genes are TRBV6-1 and TRBJ2-2; D is tentatively TRBD1 or TRBD2 (6 bases each). The CDR3 runs 17 residues. CDR1 is MNHNS, CDR2 SASEGT, per germline. The V and J ends lost 3 bases and 1 base respectively, with 15 bases between them. CDR3 residues: CASSELGGRVNTGELFF. CDR3 DNA: TGTGCCAGCAGTGAGCTGGGGGGCAGGGTGAACACCGGGGAGCTGTTTTTT.